This T cell receptor (beta chain) emerged from a study of blood T cell repertoires in COVID-19. Overall study context: Spain, Italy and the United States supplied samples that represented acute and convalescent COVID-19.

Clones were read by immunoSEQ multiplex PCR, and TCRdb kept only the in-frame ones, dropping some. The sample lists more than 130,000 clones; about 80% were seen once. CDR1 is LGHDT, CDR2 YNNKEL, per germline (reference sequence). The V segment lost 4 bases and the J segment 7 bases; nucleotides outside the gene matches: 9. The CDR3 is made up of 16 amino acids. This sequence originates from a human donor in a cohort sampled during active COVID-19. V usage is TRBV3-1 (or the pseudogene TRBV3-2) and J usage is TRBJ2-3; 12 positions agree with TRBD2. Sequenced sample: peripheral blood. The CDR3 coding sequence is TGTGCCAGCAGCCTCAGTCTAGCGGGGGGGTTAAATACGCAGTATTTT. It codes for CASSLSLAGGLNTQYF.